The next 11 T cell receptor beta chains were all read from a single sample in a study of shared clonotypes between healthy human individuals. Measured with immunoSEQ multiplex PCR; TCRdb has only the in-frame clones, and not every one. Among hundreds of thousands of clones listed, around 78% were seen once. Sequencing input: PBMCs. All receptors derive from a woman between 35 and 50 years old in good health. Some clones in this sample may be carry-over from other donors' samples.

This clone was picked up a small number of times. The chain joins TRBV6-5 to TRBJ1-3; a weak D match, TRBD1 (5 bases). Per germline, CDR1 MNHEY and CDR2 SVGAGI. CDR3 length: 15 residues. Trimming stripped 4 bases from V and 0 bases from J, with 10 bases between. The CDR3 sequence is CASSLDTFSGNTIYF. As DNA, the CDR3 is TGTGCCAGCAGTTTGGACACTTTCTCTGGAAACACCATATATTTT.

The chain carries TRBV18 and TRBJ2-1, with a tentative D call TRBD1 (5 bases). Germline CDR1 and CDR2: KGHSH and LQKENI. V was shortened by 2 bases and J by 15 bases, with 17 bases between the two germline ends. The CDR3 consists of 13 residues. CDR3 protein: CASSPSDAWGGFF. The CDR3 DNA sequence: TGTGCCAGCTCACCATCGGACGCCTGGGGCGGGTTCTTC.

This chain links TRBV27 with TRBJ1-2; 7 nucleotides align to TRBD1. This CDR3 contains 14 residues. V was pared by 5 bases and J by 8 bases, with 11 bases of the junction left unmatched. Germline V gene sequence: CDR1 MNHEY, CDR2 SMNVEV (reference sequence). The CDR3 DNA reads TGTGCCAGCAGTAAGGACAGGAGGCAGGGCGGCTACACCTTC. It codes for CASSKDRRQGGYTF.

The chain uses TRBV18 and TRBJ2-1; 7 nucleotides agree with TRBD1. This CDR3 comprises 14 residues. The J segment lost 7 bases and the V segment lost 3 bases, leaving 6 bases of the junction unmatched. From germline, CDR1 is KGHSH and CDR2 LQKENI. In DNA, the CDR3 is TGTGCCAGCTCACCGTCCATGACAGGGAATGAGCAGTTCTTC. It specifies CASSPSMTGNEQFF.

V usage is TRBV30 and J usage is TRBJ2-7; D gene ambiguous. V lost 3 bases to trimming and J lost 4 bases, with 13 bases between them. CDR1 and CDR2 (germline): GTSNPN, SVGIG (reference sequence). This CDR3 has 13 residues. CDR3 nucleotides: TGTGCCTGGAGCTTCGGACGTGGATACGAGCAGTACTTC. Protein: CAWSFGRGYEQYF.

This clone was recorded once. Other DNA sequences in the sample encode the same CDR3. V usage is TRBV9 and J usage is TRBJ2-1, with D perhaps TRBD2 (5 bases). Germline V gene data show CDR1 as SGDLS and CDR2 as YYNGEE. Trimming pared 1 base from V and 3 bases from J, leaving 11 bases between. The CDR3 is 15 residues long. As DNA, the CDR3 is TGTGCCAGCAGCGTAAGAGGGCAGGACTACAATGAGCAGTTCTTC. Translation gives CASSVRGQDYNEQFF.

The chain employs TRBV27 and TRBJ2-2; TRBD1 might be the D (6 bases). The germline V and J ends were trimmed by 0 bases and 4 bases, with 15 bases remaining between them. This CDR3 spans 17 amino acids. The germline V gene has CDR1 MNHEY and CDR2 SMNVEV (reference sequence). The CDR3 loop reads CASSLSNGDRTTGELFF. The CDR3, as DNA: TGTGCCAGCAGTTTATCAAACGGAGACAGGACCACCGGGGAGCTGTTTTTT.

This sequence joins TRBV27 and TRBJ2-1, with 7 bases identical to TRBD2. Germline V gene data show CDR1 as MNHEY and CDR2 as SMNVEV (reference sequence). The CDR3 sequence is 16 residues long. With 2 bases clipped from V and 6 bases from J, the junction kept 10 bases outside the gene matches. CDR3 nucleotide sequence: TGTGCCAGCAGTTTAAGCGTAGCGGGTCTCATCAATGAGCAGTTCTTC. Encoded protein: CASSLSVAGLINEQFF.

The rearrangement uses TRBV11-3 and TRBJ2-3; D unresolved. The CDR3 runs to 14 residues. V shed 0 bases and J shed 3 bases, with 7 bases lying between them. In germline, CDR1 is SGHNT, CDR2 YENEEA. Written as DNA, the CDR3 is TGTGCCAGCAGCTTAGAGAGTGGGACAGATACGCAGTATTTT. Amino acids: CASSLESGTDTQYF.

CDR3 in amino acids: CASSQGPRTRTDTQYF. In DNA, the CDR3 is TGTGCCAGCAGCCAGGGACCACGGACTCGCACAGATACGCAGTATTTT. The genes are TRBV14 and TRBJ2-3; the D call may be TRBD1 or TRBD2 (5 bases each). Germline values: CDR1 SGHDN, CDR2 FVKESK. The CDR3 has 16 residues. The V gene lost 3 bases and the J gene lost 1 base, with 14 bases spanning the gap.

To note about this clone: The junction and the germline gene differ at one end; a read error may be behind it. The J gene is TRBJ2-7, the V gene TRBV27; D gene ambiguous. The CDR3 runs to 14 residues. The germline V gene encodes CDR1 MNHEY and CDR2 SMNVEV (reference sequence). CDR3 loop: CAGSLSGPLNEQYF. The CDR3 bases are TGTGCCGGCAGTTTATCCGGGCCGCTTAACGAGCAATACTTC.